This T cell receptor (beta chain) was profiled in a study of CD8+CD57+ T cells in acquired aplastic anemia. At the level of the study: The sorted CD4+ and CD8+ cells yielded an average about 3.3 ug of DNA. Study outcomes and limitations: Both patients and controls carried the same twenty-nine CD8+ CDR3 sequences. Patients did not significantly differ from controls in CD8+ Simpson's diversity.

With regard to this clonotype: The target antigen is unknown.

Template material for TCR beta VDJ and CDR3 profiling consisted of genomic DNA. One entry per CDR3 protein results from TCRdb running MiXCR on the reads. The data hold about 58,000 distinct CDR3 sequences, with approximately 50% observed a single time. Patients sequenced had flow cytometry evidence of CD8+CD57+ cell expansion. None of the patients had been given any therapy when their blood was sampled. The sample was sorted CD4+, CD8+, or CD8+CD57+ T cells (not recorded which) from PBMCs. The receptor's source is a human donor with aplastic anemia.

DNA for the CDR3: TGTGCCAGCAGCGATACAGTATATGGCTACACCTTC. It yields the protein CASSDTVYGYTF. This chain joins TRBV2 and TRBJ1-2; D uncertain. The CDR3 runs to 12 residues. Looked up from germline, CDR1 is SNHLY and CDR2 is FYNNEI. Trimming stripped 6 bases from V and 5 bases from J, with 10 bases between.